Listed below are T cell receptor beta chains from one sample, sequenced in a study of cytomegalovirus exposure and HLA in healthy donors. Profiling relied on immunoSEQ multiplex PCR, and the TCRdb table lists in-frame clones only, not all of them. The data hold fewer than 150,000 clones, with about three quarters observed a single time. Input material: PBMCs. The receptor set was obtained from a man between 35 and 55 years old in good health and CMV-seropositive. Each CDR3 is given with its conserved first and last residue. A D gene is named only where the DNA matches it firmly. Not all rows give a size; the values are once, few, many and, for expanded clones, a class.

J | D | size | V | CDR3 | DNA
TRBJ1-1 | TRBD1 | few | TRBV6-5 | CASRPIQGATEAFF | TGTGCCAGCAGACCGATACAGGGGGCCACTGAAGCTTTCTTT
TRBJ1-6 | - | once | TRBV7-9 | CASSLGGRGNSPLHF | TGTGCCAGCAGCTTAGGGGGGCGTGGGAATTCACCCCTCCACTTT
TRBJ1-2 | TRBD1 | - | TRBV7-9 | CASSTGQGLSNGYTF | TGTGCCAGCAGCACCGGACAGGGGCTGTCGAATGGCTACACCTTC
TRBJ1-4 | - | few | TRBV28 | CASSPWEVVARREKLFF | TGTGCCAGCAGCCCATGGGAGGTGGTAGCAAGGAGGGAAAAACTGTTTTTT
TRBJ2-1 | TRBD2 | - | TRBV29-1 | CSVEDRLAGTYNEQFF | TGCAGCGTTGAAGATCGGCTAGCGGGAACCTACAATGAGCAGTTCTTC
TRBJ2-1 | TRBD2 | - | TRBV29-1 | CSAGTSGRRNEQFF | TGCAGCGCAGGGACTAGCGGGAGGCGCAATGAGCAGTTCTTC
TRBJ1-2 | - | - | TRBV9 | CASSVGVPGEAPIPYGYTF | TGTGCCAGCAGCGTAGGGGTTCCGGGAGAAGCGCCTATACCCTATGGCTACACCTTC
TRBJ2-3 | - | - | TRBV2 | CASSTGADTQYF | TGTGCCAGCAGTACAGGCGCAGATACGCAGTATTTT
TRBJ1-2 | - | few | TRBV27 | CASSPQVSYGYTF | TGTGCCAGCAGCCCACAGGTGTCCTATGGCTACACCTTC
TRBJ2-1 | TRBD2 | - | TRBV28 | CASSPGGALWNEQFF | TGTGCCAGCAGCCCCGGGGGGGCCCTCTGGAATGAGCAGTTCTTC
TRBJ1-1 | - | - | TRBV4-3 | CASSQVENTEAFF | TGCGCCAGCAGCCAGGTAGAAAACACTGAAGCTTTCTTT
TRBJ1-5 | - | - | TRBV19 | CASSPSQVQPQHF | TGTGCCAGTAGTCCCTCTCAGGTTCAGCCCCAGCATTTT
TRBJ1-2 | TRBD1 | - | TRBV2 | CASKRTGNSDYGYTF | TGTGCCAGCAAACGGACAGGGAATAGCGACTATGGCTACACCTTC
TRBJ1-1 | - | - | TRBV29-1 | CSVESVTEAFF | TGCAGCGTTGAGTCTGTCACTGAAGCTTTCTTT
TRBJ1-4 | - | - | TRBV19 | CASSIQVTTNEKLFF | TGTGCCAGTAGTATCCAGGTTACAACTAATGAAAAACTGTTTTTT
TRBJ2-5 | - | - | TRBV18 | CASSPDLAKQETQYF | TGTGCCAGCTCACCAGATCTCGCGAAACAAGAGACCCAGTACTTC
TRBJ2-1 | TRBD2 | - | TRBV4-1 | CASSQRLAGGEVMNEQFF | TGCGCCAGCAGCCAACGGCTAGCGGGAGGGGAAGTTATGAATGAGCAGTTCTTC
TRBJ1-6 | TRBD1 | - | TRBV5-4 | CASSLAQGLKPLHF | TGTGCCAGCAGCTTGGCACAGGGGCTCAAACCCCTCCACTTT
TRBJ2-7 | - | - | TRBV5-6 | CASSLFRGALSYEQYF | TGTGCCAGCAGCTTATTCAGGGGTGCCCTCTCCTACGAGCAGTACTTC
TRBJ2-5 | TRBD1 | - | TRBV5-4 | CASSSGQVGETQYF | TGTGCCAGCAGCTCTGGACAGGTTGGAGAGACCCAGTACTTC
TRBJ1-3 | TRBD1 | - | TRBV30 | CAWSLQGAGNTIYF | TGTGCCTGGAGTCTACAGGGGGCAGGAAACACCATATATTTT
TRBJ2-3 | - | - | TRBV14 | CASSPDRAVWADTQYF | TGTGCCAGCAGCCCCGACAGAGCAGTGTGGGCAGATACGCAGTATTTT
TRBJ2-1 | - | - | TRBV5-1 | CASSFQSYNEQFF | TGCGCCAGCAGCTTCCAGTCATACAATGAGCAGTTCTTC
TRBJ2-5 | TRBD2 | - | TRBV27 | CASSLGSVAGGPEETQYF | TGTGCCAGCAGTTTAGGCTCCGTGGCGGGGGGGCCGGAAGAGACCCAGTACTTC
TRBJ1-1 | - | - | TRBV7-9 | CASSLLGGDRGGNTEAFF | TGTGCCAGCAGCTTATTGGGAGGGGATCGTGGTGGGAACACTGAAGCTTTCTTT
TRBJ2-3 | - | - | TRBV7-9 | CASSFQVRVTDTQYF | TGTGCCAGCAGCTTCCAGGTCCGAGTGACAGATACGCAGTATTTT
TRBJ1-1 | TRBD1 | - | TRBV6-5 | CASHRTGRFGTEAFF | TGTGCCAGCCACCGGACAGGGAGGTTTGGCACTGAAGCTTTCTTT
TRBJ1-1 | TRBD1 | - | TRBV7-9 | CASSRLGQGAKNTEAFF | TGTGCCAGCAGCAGACTGGGACAGGGGGCAAAGAACACTGAAGCTTTCTTT
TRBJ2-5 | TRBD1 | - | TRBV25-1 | CASSGWTGEEGGETQYF | TGTGCCAGCAGTGGCTGGACAGGGGAAGAGGGGGGGGAGACCCAGTACTTC
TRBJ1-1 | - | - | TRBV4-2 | CARSPGAGYTEAFF | TGTGCCAGAAGCCCAGGGGCAGGTTACACTGAAGCTTTCTTT
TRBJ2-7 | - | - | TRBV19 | CASSYILRGDPYEQYF | TGTGCCAGTAGTTATATCCTCAGGGGGGACCCCTACGAGCAGTACTTC